The present entry profiles one T cell receptor (beta chain) with its context. CDR3 length: 18 amino acids. Unmatched junction bases numbered 12, after V lost 5 bases and J lost 1 base. CDR1 SEHNR and CDR2 FQNEAQ come from the germline V gene (reference sequence). These data originate in a study of T cell responses to AZD1222 COVID-19 vaccine. Sequencing was performed with immunoSEQ multiplex PCR; in TCRdb, only in-frame clones are kept and a portion is missing. The repertoire consists of about 110,000 clones, with roughly 90% occurring once and the leading ten covering around 1.5%. V and J are TRBV7-9 and TRBJ2-2; 8 bases match TRBD2. The sample in question was peripheral blood, obtained on day 0 of AZD1222 vaccination. The source is an adult in good health. Written as DNA, the CDR3 is TGTGCCAGCAGCCCCATCGGGGGGACTAGGGAGAACACCGGGGAGCTGTTTTTT. This sequence encodes CASSPIGGTRENTGELFF.